The 30 T cell receptor beta chains listed next were all sequenced from one sample in a study of blood T cell repertoires in COVID-19. Measured with immunoSEQ multiplex PCR; TCRdb has only the in-frame clones, and not every one. Here the sample spans 160,000 or so clones, around 83% being singletons. Source material: peripheral blood. Source of these receptors: a woman aged 45-65 years with COVID-19, enrolled during active disease.

The chain has TRBV18 and TRBJ1-2; D call uncertain. CDR1 is KGHSH, CDR2 LQKENI, per germline. The CDR3 spans 13 residues. V lost 2 bases, J lost 2 bases, and 6 bases lay in between. As DNA, the CDR3 is TGTGCCAGCTCACCATCGGAGAACTATGGCTACACCTTC. Encoded protein: CASSPSENYGYTF.

V and J are TRBV30 and TRBJ1-1, with a possible D match to TRBD1 (5 bases). This CDR3 comprises 13 residues. In germline, CDR1 is GTSNPN, CDR2 SVGIG (reference sequence). V shed 2 bases and J shed 4 bases, with 11 bases lying between them. The CDR3 coding sequence is TGTGCCTGGAGTTTGGACAAGAGCACTGAAGCTTTCTTT. As protein: CAWSLDKSTEAFF.

The chain employs TRBV10-2 and TRBJ1-2, with D perhaps TRBD1 (5 bases). The CDR3 consists of 15 residues. V gave up 3 bases and J gave up 7 bases, with 18 bases separating them. CDR1 is WSHSY and CDR2 is SAAADI in the germline V gene. The CDR3 coding sequence is TGCGCCAGCAGTGAAATGTTTGGCAGGGAAGGTGGCTACACCTTC. Translation gives CASSEMFGREGGYTF.

The chain recombines TRBV30 with TRBJ1-4; maybe TRBD1 (5 bases). V was cut by 5 bases and J by 8 bases, with 12 bases left in between. Germline V gene sequence: CDR1 GTSNPN, CDR2 SVGIG (reference sequence). The length of the CDR3 is 12 residues. The CDR3 nucleotides read TGTGCCTGGGCAGGGAACGGGGAAAAACTGTTTTTT. This sequence encodes CAWAGNGEKLFF.

The rearrangement uses TRBV28 and TRBJ2-3; 14 bases fit TRBD2. CDR1 and CDR2 from the germline V gene are MDHEN and SYDVKM. CDR3 length: 17 residues. J gave up 0 bases and V 5 bases, and 4 bases lay outside the gene matches. In DNA form, the CDR3 reads TGTGCCAGCAGTCTCGGACTAGCGGGGGGTAGCACAGATACGCAGTATTTT. Translation: CASSLGLAGGSTDTQYF.

This chain links TRBV30 with TRBJ1-1; D is unclear. Trimming took off 2 bases at V and 6 bases at J, with 4 bases between the two ends. Germline V gene sequence: CDR1 GTSNPN, CDR2 SVGIG (reference sequence). CDR3 length: 10 residues. This CDR3 is CAWSSAEAFF. The DNA for the CDR3 is TGTGCCTGGAGTAGCGCTGAAGCTTTCTTT. Using reference TRBV30 and TRBJ1-1 for the parts outside the CDR3, the full variable domain is SQTIHQWPATLVQPVGSPLSLECTVEGTSNPNLYWYRQAAGRGLQLLFYSVGIGQISSEVPQNLSASRPQDRQFILSSKKLLLSDSGFYLCAWSSAEAFFGQGTRLTVV.

V and J are TRBV4-1 and TRBJ2-1; D gene ambiguous. The germline V gene encodes CDR1 MGHRA and CDR2 YSYEKL. Trimming shortened V by 1 base and J by 4 bases, and 11 bases separated the two germline ends. The length of the CDR3 is 15 residues. CDR3 coding DNA: TGCGCCAGCAGCCAAGGTCTAGTTTTGTACAATGAGCAGTTCTTC. Amino acids: CASSQGLVLYNEQFF.

This sequence joins TRBV5-1 and TRBJ2-5; 9 bases agree with TRBD1. V trimming: 2 bases; J trimming: 5 bases; junction bases outside the gene matches: 4. CDR1 and CDR2 from the germline V gene are SGHRS and YFSETQ. There are 14 residues in the CDR3. The CDR3, as DNA: TGCGCCAGCAGCTTAGGGACAGGGAGGGAGACCCAGTACTTC. It translates to CASSLGTGRETQYF.

A single count supports this clone. The rearrangement joins TRBV21-1 to TRBJ2-5; the table names TRBD2, a call not compared with the DNA. TRBV21-1 represents a pseudogene. CDR3 length: 18 residues. The CDR3 region is CASSAPGLAGVALETQYF. CDR3 in DNA: TGTGCCAGCAGCGCCCCGGGACTAGCGGGGGTTGCCTTGGAGACCCAGTACTTC.

The chain carries TRBV5-1 and TRBJ1-4; 7 nucleotides match TRBD1. The CDR3 is 14 residues long. Trimming took 5 bases from V and 0 from J; bases not matched to a gene: 1. CDR1 is SGHRS, CDR2 YFSETQ, per germline. CDR3 residues: CASRGQSTNEKLFF. CDR3 bases: TGCGCCAGCAGGGGACAGTCAACTAATGAAAAACTGTTTTTT.

The chain recombines TRBV5-1 with TRBJ2-5, with 10 bases fitting TRBD2. Trimming at V came to 7 bases and at J to 0 bases, leaving 6 bases not matched to a gene. Per the germline V gene, CDR1 is SGHRS and CDR2 is YFSETQ. This CDR3 has 15 residues. The CDR3 spells CASGPAGGYQETQYF. The CDR3, as DNA: TGCGCCAGCGGGCCAGCGGGGGGGTACCAAGAGACCCAGTACTTC. Based on the CDR3 plus reference TRBV5-1 and TRBJ2-5, the full variable domain is KAGVTQTPRYLIKTRGQQVTLSCSPISGHRSVSWYQQTPGQGLQFLFEYFSETQRNKGNFPGRFSGRQFSNSRSEMNVSTLELGDSALYLCASGPAGGYQETQYFGPGTRLLVL.

This sequence joins TRBV29-1 and TRBJ1-1; weak D call: TRBD1 (5 bases). CDR1 SQVTM and CDR2 ANQGSEA come from the germline V gene. V was clipped by 4 bases and J by 2 bases, with 8 bases between them. This CDR3 has 12 amino acids. The CDR3 loop reads CSVGQPNTEAFF. CDR3 bases: TGCAGCGTTGGACAGCCCAACACTGAAGCTTTCTTT.

This clone has a handful of counts. Additional DNA sequences in this sample encode the identical CDR3. The chain recombines TRBV7-2 with TRBJ1-5; D remains ambiguous. Germline V CDR1 and CDR2: SGHTA, FQGNSA. The germline V and J ends were trimmed by 2 bases and 4 bases, with 6 bases remaining between them. This CDR3 has 13 residues. CDR3 coding DNA: TGTGCCAGCAGCTTAACTAATAATCAGCCCCAGCATTTT. It yields the protein CASSLTNNQPQHF. Filled out from reference TRBV7-2 and TRBJ1-5, the complete variable domain reads GAGVSQSPSNKVTEKGKDVELRCDPISGHTALYWYRQSLGQGLEFLIYFQGNSAPDKSGLPSDRFSAERTGGSVSTLTIQRTQQEDSAVYLCASSLTNNQPQHFGDGTRLSIL.

The rearrangement links TRBV7-2 to TRBJ1-2, with D possibly being TRBD1 (5 bases). The V end was cut by 5 bases, the J end by 3 bases, with 16 bases between. The CDR3 runs to 15 residues. Germline CDR1 SGHTA, CDR2 FQGNSA. The DNA of the CDR3 is TGTGCCAGCAGCCCCCGAGACAGTGCCCACTATGGCTACACCTTC. Its translation: CASSPRDSAHYGYTF.

The chain is built from TRBV23-1 and TRBJ1-5; no firm D call. TRBV23-1 is treated as an ORF (open reading frame) with a function not yet certain. The germline V and J ends were trimmed by 4 bases and 2 bases, with 12 bases remaining between them. This CDR3 comprises 15 residues. CDR3 protein: CASSLLGSCNQPQHF. CDR3 nucleotide sequence: TGCGCCAGCAGTCTCCTGGGGAGTTGCAATCAGCCCCAGCATTTT.

The chain has TRBV7-2 and TRBJ1-1; D unclear. CDR3 length: 13 amino acids. Germline values: CDR1 SGHTA, CDR2 FQGNSA. The V end lost 2 bases, the J end lost 1 base, and 5 bases lay between the germline ends. The CDR3, as DNA: TGTGCCAGCAGCTTACAGGAGAACACTGAAGCTTTCTTT. Translated: CASSLQENTEAFF.

The chain employs TRBV6-5 and TRBJ1-2; D may be TRBD1 (6 bases). The germline V gene has CDR1 MNHEY and CDR2 SVGAGI. The CDR3 spans 13 residues. V was shortened by 8 bases and J by 5 bases, with 15 bases between the two germline ends. The chain's CDR3 is CASRAGAPYGYTF. The DNA for the CDR3 is TGTGCCAGCCGCGCGGGGGCGCCTTATGGCTACACCTTC.

This clone was observed a few times. The chain carries TRBV5-4 and TRBJ1-4; 12 positions agree with TRBD1. This CDR3 spans 17 amino acids. Germline values: CDR1 SGHNT, CDR2 YYREEE (reference sequence). The ends lost 1 base at V and 3 bases at J; junction bases unmatched: 4. CDR3 sequence: CASSLPGQGAANEKLFF. The CDR3 DNA sequence: TGTGCCAGCAGCTTGCCGGGACAGGGGGCTGCTAATGAAAAACTGTTTTTT. Full variable domain (outside the CDR3, taken from reference TRBV5-4 and TRBJ1-4): ETGVTQSPTHLIKTRGQQVTLRCSSQSGHNTVSWYQQALGQGPQFIFQYYREEENGRGNFPPRFSGLQFPNYSSELNVNALELDDSALYLCASSLPGQGAANEKLFFGSGTQLSVL.

The gene calls are TRBV4-3 and TRBJ2-3; the D gene is possibly TRBD1 (7 bases). The germline V gene encodes CDR1 LGHNA and CDR2 YSLEER. The CDR3 totals 14 residues. Trimming pared 1 base from V and 6 bases from J, leaving 11 bases between. CDR3 amino acids: CASSQGQGGDTQYF. The CDR3 DNA reads as TGCGCCAGCAGCCAAGGGCAGGGGGGTGATACGCAGTATTTT.

J is TRBJ1-5 and V is TRBV24-1; 7 bases are shared with TRBD1. The CDR3 runs 16 residues. The germline V gene encodes CDR1 KGHDR and CDR2 SFDVKD. V dropped 4 bases and J dropped 2; count of bases not matched to a gene: 7. In DNA, the CDR3 is TGTGCCACCAGTGACCCACGGACAGGCGGCAATCAGCCCCAGCATTTT. It codes for CATSDPRTGGNQPQHF.

CDR3 bases: TGTGCCAGTAGTAGCGGGGGGGCCTTTCATTCCAATGAGCAGTTCTTC. Translating it yields CASSSGGAFHSNEQFF. The chain is built from TRBV19 and TRBJ2-1, with TRBD2 matching over 9 bases. The V and J ends lost 4 bases and 6 bases, in that order; junction bases with no gene match: 10. CDR1 is LNHDA and CDR2 is SQIVND in the germline V gene (reference sequence). The CDR3 consists of 16 residues.

As DNA, the CDR3 is TGTGCCAGCAGCCCGATAGCGGGGGGGAACACCGGGGAGCTGTTTTTT. It codes for CASSPIAGGNTGELFF. This rearrangement joins TRBV9 to TRBJ2-2; 10 positions match TRBD2. The J segment lost 1 base and the V segment lost 4 bases, leaving 4 bases of the junction unmatched. The CDR3 runs to 16 residues. CDR1 is SGDLS, CDR2 YYNGEE, per germline.

The chain employs TRBV5-4 and TRBJ2-7; perhaps TRBD2 as D (5 bases). CDR1 and CDR2 (germline): SGHNT, YYREEE (reference sequence). The V gene lost 3 bases and the J gene lost 3 bases, with 13 bases spanning the gap. The CDR3 extends over 14 amino acids. Written as DNA, the CDR3 is TGTGCCAGCAGCTCGGCCGGGAAGATCTACGAGCAGTACTTC. Its translation: CASSSAGKIYEQYF.

Note on this clone: The same CDR3 can be traced to other DNA sequences in this sample. V usage is TRBV30 and J usage is TRBJ1-1; no reliable D call. The CDR3 consists of 13 residues. Germline V gene sequence: CDR1 GTSNPN, CDR2 SVGIG (reference sequence). Trimming removed 0 bases at V and 5 bases at J, with 10 bases between. DNA for the CDR3: TGTGCCTGGAGTGTACGGGAAGGAACTGAAGCTTTCTTT. This encodes CAWSVREGTEAFF. The entire variable domain, with the rest obtained from reference TRBV30 and TRBJ1-1, is as follows: SQTIHQWPATLVQPVGSPLSLECTVEGTSNPNLYWYRQAAGRGLQLLFYSVGIGQISSEVPQNLSASRPQDRQFILSSKKLLLSDSGFYLCAWSVREGTEAFFGQGTRLTVV.

Of note for this clone: Compared with germline, one end of the junction differs, possibly owing to a read error. DNA of the CDR3: TGTGCCAGTGGGGGGACAGGGTTCAATCAGCTCCAGCATTTT. It translates to CASGGTGFNQLQHF. This chain joins TRBV19 and TRBJ1-5, with TRBD1 identical over 9 bases. The germline V gene encodes CDR1 LNHDA and CDR2 SQIVND (reference sequence). The CDR3 length is 14 residues. Full variable domain (outside the CDR3, taken from reference TRBV19 and TRBJ1-5): DGGITQSPKYLFRKEGQNVTLSCEQNLNHDAMYWYRQDPGQGLRLIYYSQIVNDFQKGDIAEGYSVSREKKESFPLTVTSAQKNPTAFYLCASGGTGFNQLQHFGDGTRLSIL.

The chain couples TRBV6-5 to TRBJ1-2; TRBD1 is a possible D gene (6 bases). CDR1 and CDR2 (germline): MNHEY, SVGAGI. V dropped 5 bases and J dropped 5 bases, with 9 bases sitting between them. The CDR3 covers 12 residues. The CDR3 sequence: CASSIGGYGYTF. In DNA, the CDR3 is TGTGCCAGCAGTATAGGGGGTTATGGCTACACCTTC.

The V gene is TRBV19, the J gene TRBJ1-1, with a weak D call TRBD1 (6 bases). The V gene's germline CDR1 is LNHDA and CDR2 SQIVND (reference sequence). Deletions cut 4 bases from V and 0 bases from J, with 12 bases between. The CDR3 is 15 residues long. The CDR3 spells CASSTGTNLNTEAFF. The CDR3 region has the DNA TGTGCCAGTAGTACCGGGACAAATTTGAACACTGAAGCTTTCTTT.

This clone was recorded a few times. The genes are TRBV7-9 and TRBJ1-6, with a tentative D call TRBD1 (5 bases). V was cut by 4 bases and J by 9 bases, with 16 bases left in between. The CDR3 has 15 amino acids. Germline V gene lookup returns CDR1 SEHNR and CDR2 FQNEAQ (reference sequence). The CDR3 region has the DNA TGTGCCAGCAGCTCAGGCGGGACGGTGGGTTCACCCCTCCACTTT. It codes for CASSSGGTVGSPLHF.

This rearrangement joins TRBV3-1 (or the pseudogene TRBV3-2) to TRBJ2-3; the D gene is possibly TRBD2 (6 bases). Trimming left V 4 bases short and J 3 bases short, with 8 bases between. The CDR3 contains 13 residues. Germline CDR1 and CDR2: LGHDT and YNNKEL (reference sequence). For the CDR3, the DNA is TGTGCCAGCAGCCTGCGGGGAACAGATACGCAGTATTTT. Protein product: CASSLRGTDTQYF.

The V call is TRBV27, the J call TRBJ1-2; possibly TRBD1 for D (6 bases). Germline CDR1 is MNHEY and CDR2 is SMNVEV (reference sequence). V shed 4 bases and J shed 2 bases, with 11 bases lying between them. This CDR3 is built from 14 residues. The CDR3 is CASSWGTGNYGYTF. The CDR3 DNA follows: TGTGCCAGCAGTTGGGGAACAGGGAACTATGGCTACACCTTC.